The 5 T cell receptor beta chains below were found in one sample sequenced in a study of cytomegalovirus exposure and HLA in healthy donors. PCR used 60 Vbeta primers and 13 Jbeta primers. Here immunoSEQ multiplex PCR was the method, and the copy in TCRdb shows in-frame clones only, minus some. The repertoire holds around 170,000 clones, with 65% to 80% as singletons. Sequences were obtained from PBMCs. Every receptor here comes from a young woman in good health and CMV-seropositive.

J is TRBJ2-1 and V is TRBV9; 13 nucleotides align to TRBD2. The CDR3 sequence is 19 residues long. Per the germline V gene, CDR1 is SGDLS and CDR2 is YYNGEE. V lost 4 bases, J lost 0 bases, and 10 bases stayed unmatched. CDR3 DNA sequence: TGTGCCAGCAGCTCCGCGGGACTAGCGGGGTTGAGCTCCTACAATGAGCAGTTCTTC. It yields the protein CASSSAGLAGLSSYNEQFF.

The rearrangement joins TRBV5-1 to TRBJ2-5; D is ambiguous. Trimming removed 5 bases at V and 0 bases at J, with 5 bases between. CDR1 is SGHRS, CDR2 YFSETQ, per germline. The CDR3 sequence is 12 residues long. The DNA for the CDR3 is TGCGCCAGCAGTGAGGACCAAGAGACCCAGTACTTC. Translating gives CASSEDQETQYF.

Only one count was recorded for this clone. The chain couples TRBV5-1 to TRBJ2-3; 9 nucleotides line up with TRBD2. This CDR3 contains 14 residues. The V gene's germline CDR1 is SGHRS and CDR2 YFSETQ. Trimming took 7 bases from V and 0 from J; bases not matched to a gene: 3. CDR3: CASSTSGSTDTQYF. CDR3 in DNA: TGCGCCAGCTCTACTAGCGGGAGCACAGATACGCAGTATTTT.

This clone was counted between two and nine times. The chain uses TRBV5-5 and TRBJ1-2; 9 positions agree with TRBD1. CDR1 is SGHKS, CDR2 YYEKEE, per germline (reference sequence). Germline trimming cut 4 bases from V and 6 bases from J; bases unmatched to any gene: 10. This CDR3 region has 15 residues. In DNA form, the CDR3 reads TGTGCCAGCAGCCTCGTAACAGGGGGCGCGGATGGCTACACCTTC. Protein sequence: CASSLVTGGADGYTF.

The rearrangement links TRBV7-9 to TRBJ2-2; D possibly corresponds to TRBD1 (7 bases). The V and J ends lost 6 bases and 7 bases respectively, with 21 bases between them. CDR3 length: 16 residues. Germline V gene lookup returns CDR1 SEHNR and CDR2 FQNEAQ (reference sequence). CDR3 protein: CASSVTGGGGGGELFF. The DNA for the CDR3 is TGTGCCAGCAGTGTAACCGGAGGGGGCGGTGGCGGGGAGCTGTTTTTT.